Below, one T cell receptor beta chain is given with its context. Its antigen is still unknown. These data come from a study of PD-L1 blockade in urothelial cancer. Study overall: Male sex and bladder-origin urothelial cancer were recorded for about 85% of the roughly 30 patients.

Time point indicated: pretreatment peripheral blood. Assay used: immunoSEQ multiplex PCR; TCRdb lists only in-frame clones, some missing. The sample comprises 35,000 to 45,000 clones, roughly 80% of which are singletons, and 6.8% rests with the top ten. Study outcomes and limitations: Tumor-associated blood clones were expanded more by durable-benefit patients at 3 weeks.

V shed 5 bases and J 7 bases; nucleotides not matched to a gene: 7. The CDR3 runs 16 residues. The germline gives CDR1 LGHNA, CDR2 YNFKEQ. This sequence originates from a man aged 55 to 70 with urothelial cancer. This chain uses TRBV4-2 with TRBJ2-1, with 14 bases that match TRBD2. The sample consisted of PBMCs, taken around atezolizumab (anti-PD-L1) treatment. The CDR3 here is CASSVRLAGGPNEQFF. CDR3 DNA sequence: TGTGCCAGCAGCGTACGACTAGCGGGGGGGCCAAATGAGCAGTTCTTC.